Listed below are T cell receptor beta chains from one sample, sequenced in a study of shared T cell receptors in the human thymus. Libraries were prepared by immunoSEQ multiplex PCR; TCRdb keeps only in-frame clonotypes and omits some of them. In the table there are approximately 760,000 clones, 70% to 90% of which are singletons. These data also featured in a second study, about human thymus T cells.

The sample taken for sequencing was thymocytes. Every receptor here comes from a girl under two years old with a congenital heart defect. The CDR3 runs from the conserved cysteine through the conserved F or W.

V gene,CDR3 length,CDR3 protein
TRBV4-2,15,CASSQGRRGNEKLFF
TRBV7-4,11,CASMGSSEAFF
TRBV19,14,CASSIAKRGDTQYF
TRBV23-1,14,CASSQSGQGYEQYF
TRBV4-1,15,CASSFSVKLNTEAFF
TRBV9,14,CASTRPSLVYGYTF
TRBV28,15,CASSPGDREDYGYTF
TRBV7-4,14,CASSPIRRDYGYTF
TRBV7-2,16,CASSFRIARDTDTQYF
TRBV15,15,CATSRDGRGRNTIYF
TRBV20-1,10,CSAYKGSGFF
TRBV19,16,CASSIFGRDRGPGYTF
TRBV19,22,CASSISLGPGQGAIGDTSPLHF
TRBV7-9,11,CASSSGTEQFF
TRBV5-1,15,CASSPGFEAYNEQFF
TRBV18,14,CASSCKDSQETQYF
TRBV27,16,CASSLIRQGSTGELFF
TRBV19,14,CASMGASSGNTIYF
TRBV5-1,17,CASSFSGMKSSYNEQFF
TRBV7-6,14,CASSAEWAKDTQYF
TRBV27,14,CASSPSQGRYGYTF
TRBV5-6,14,CASSRTSDTDTQYF
TRBV11-2,15,CASSLILREGETQYF
TRBV7-9,17,CASSPRDRAGSYNEQFF
TRBV9,15,CASSLWGGTIGELFF
TRBV5-1,13,CASSLGGPYGYTF
TRBV27,12,CASGDFWTEAFF
TRBV19,13,CASRTALNYGYTF
TRBV28,16,CASSLRGFTGANVLTF
TRBV28,14,CASSLSREDYGYTF
TRBV5-4,15,CASSLVRGLNYGYTF
TRBV10-2,18,CASSLQPGKSVGSYEQYF
TRBV27,14,CASSPTGAVEPQHF
TRBV27,22,CASSPLPTLRLAGELIYNEQFF
TRBV6-1,15,CASSRDRCTNQPQHF
TRBV29-1,16,CSVDKGTSGGPDTQYF
TRBV4-1,17,CASSQARSLSRKETQYF
TRBV7-9,14,CASSLMGLSLPQYF
TRBV15,15,CATSRETGGDEKLFF
TRBV28,13,CASGTTPMTEAFF
TRBV7-2,15,CASSLASISNYGYTF
TRBV18,14,CASLTVGGSTEAFF
TRBV19,14,CASSSGTEDGPQHF
TRBV5-6,19,CASSLSRGTIVGSTDTQYF
TRBV7-2,15,CASSAPGQGRNIQYF
TRBV18,15,CASSPPPQGATEAFF